The clone carrying this TCR beta chain appeared once. Its target is unknown. The data were taken from a study of Ad26.COV2.S vaccination and SARS-CoV-2 variants. General study points: Assessments of TCR breadth and depth may have underestimated the total T cell responses. Spike-specific TCR breadth was greater after Ad26.COV2.S than placebo.

The treatment: 19 received Ad26.COV2.S at low or high dose, single or two shots; 5 received placebo; per-sample allocation not given. Sampling was performed 63 days after the first vaccine or placebo injection. The assay was immunoSEQ multiplex PCR, and TCRdb's table has in-frame clones only and misses some. The profile shows fewer than 800,000 clones, roughly nine tenths of them singletons. This CDR3 has 16 amino acids. Trimming took 2 bases from V and 0 from J; bases not matched to a gene: 5. Germline CDR1 MNHEY, CDR2 SVGEGT. The sample here was peripheral blood, taken in a trial of Ad26.COV2.S vaccine versus placebo. The rearrangement joins TRBV6-2 or TRBV6-3 to TRBJ1-1, with 8 positions matching TRBD1. This sequence was found in a person aged 18-65 years who received the Ad26.COV2.S COVID-19 vaccine or a placebo. CDR3 nucleotides: TGTGCCAGCAGTTACGAAACAGGGGGGATGAACACTGAAGCTTTCTTT. Translated: CASSYETGGMNTEAFF.